A selection of T cell receptor beta chains follows, all from one sample in a study of blood T cells in healthy people across ages. TCRdb passed the 5' RACE reads through MiXCR, listing each CDR3 protein once. The sample has approximately 800,000 distinct CDR3 sequences; under 40% are singletons. The source material was blood. The origin of the receptors is a man aged 18 to 29 in good health. Each CDR3 is given with its conserved first and last residue. The D gene is left open where the match is weak. Expanded clones get a size class; other rows say once, few or many, or leave the size out.

size | J | D | V | CDR3 | DNA
few | TRBJ2-3 | NA | TRBV6-4 | CASSEGYQSTDTQYF | TGTGCCAGCAGTGAAGGTTACCAAAGCACAGATACGCAGTATTTT
many | TRBJ2-3 | NA | TRBV20-1 | CSARAAGTDTQYF | TGCAGTGCTAGAGCTGCAGGCACAGATACGCAGTATTTT
NA | TRBJ2-5 | TRBD2 | TRBV20-1 | CSATPQRGPQETQYF | TGCAGTGCCACCCCCCAGCGGGGGCCTCAAGAGACCCAGTACTTC
NA | TRBJ1-2 | TRBD1 | TRBV7-9 | CASSLEWTGSWYGYTF | TGTGCCAGCAGTCTTGAGTGGACAGGTTCTTGGTATGGCTACACCTTC
NA | TRBJ1-4 | TRBD1 | TRBV25-1 | CASSESPGQGPRPEKLFF | TGTGCCAGCAGTGAATCACCGGGACAGGGGCCGCGCCCAGAAAAACTGTTTTTT
few | TRBJ1-2 | NA | TRBV29-1 | CSVERREYGYTF | TGCAGCGTTGAAAGACGGGAGTATGGCTACACCTTC
few | TRBJ1-2 | NA | TRBV12-3/TRBV12-4 | CASSPSKGEDYGYTF | TGTGCCAGCAGTCCGTCAAAGGGGGAAGACTATGGCTACACCTTC
NA | TRBJ2-1 | TRBD1 | TRBV12-3/TRBV12-4 | CASSLELDRGYNEQFF | TGTGCCAGCAGTTTAGAATTGGACAGGGGCTACAATGAGCAGTTCTTC
NA | TRBJ1-3 | NA | TRBV12-3/TRBV12-4 | CASSFPPGVGNTIYF | TGTGCCAGCAGTTTTCCCCCGGGGGTTGGAAACACCATATATTTT
few | TRBJ2-5 | NA | TRBV4-1 | CASSVGKQYF | TGCGCCAGCAGCGTGGGGAAGCAGTACTTC
NA | TRBJ2-2 | NA | TRBV10-3 | CAAFRDKANTGELFF | TGTGCCGCCTTCCGGGACAAGGCGAACACCGGGGAGCTGTTTTTT
NA | TRBJ2-7 | NA | TRBV3-1 | CASSQTIDKFYEQYF | TGTGCCAGCAGCCAAACTATTGACAAGTTCTACGAGCAGTACTTC
few | TRBJ1-1 | TRBD1 | TRBV5-1 | CASSPRQGAGTEAFF | TGCGCCAGCAGCCCTCGACAGGGGGCCGGGACTGAAGCTTTCTTT
few | TRBJ2-7 | TRBD2 | TRBV16 | CASTRGGQADEQYF | TGTGCCAGCACAAGGGGAGGGCAGGCGGACGAGCAGTACTTC
NA | TRBJ1-1 | NA | TRBV4-2 | CASSQVGTQAMNTEAFF | TGTGCCAGCAGCCAAGTAGGGACCCAGGCCATGAACACTGAAGCTTTCTTT
NA | TRBJ2-1 | NA | TRBV10-3 | CAINSGRGLEERATYNEQFF | TGTGCCATCAACTCGGGCAGGGGCCTGGAGGAGCGGGCGACCTACAATGAGCAGTTCTTC
NA | TRBJ2-3 | NA | TRBV9 | CASSVDSLTDTQYF | TGTGCCAGCAGCGTAGACAGTCTCACAGATACGCAGTATTTT
few | TRBJ2-5 | TRBD1 | TRBV12-3/TRBV12-4 | CASRATGVETQYF | TGTGCCAGCAGGGCTACAGGGGTCGAGACCCAGTACTTC
few | TRBJ1-1 | NA | TRBV5-1 | CASSLRGAGDTEAFF | TGCGCCAGCAGCTTGAGGGGGGCCGGCGACACTGAAGCTTTCTTT
NA | TRBJ2-3 | TRBD1 | TRBV28 | CASSTPGGLKDTQYF | TGTGCCAGCAGCACCCCAGGGGGCTTGAAAGATACGCAGTATTTT
NA | TRBJ1-5 | NA | TRBV4-3 | CASSQDLVGRVNQPQHF | TGCGCCAGCAGCCAAGATCTTGTAGGGAGGGTCAATCAGCCCCAGCATTTT
few | TRBJ2-1 | TRBD2 | TRBV20-1 | CSVLLAGTLGQFF | TGCAGTGTGTTACTAGCGGGGACCCTAGGGCAGTTCTTC
many | TRBJ2-1 | NA | TRBV4-2 | CASSQVRGDEQFF | TGCGCCAGCAGCCAAGTTCGGGGTGATGAGCAGTTCTTC
NA | TRBJ2-1 | TRBD2 | TRBV7-9 | CASMGLISTPGLVGNEQFF | TGTGCCAGCATGGGTCTTATCTCCACTCCGGGACTAGTGGGCAATGAGCAGTTCTTC
many | TRBJ2-5 | NA | TRBV7-9 | CASSLARGEQYF | TGTGCCAGCAGTTTAGCGCGTGGGGAGCAGTACTTC
NA | TRBJ2-7 | NA | TRBV11-2 | CASSRRRDISYEQYF | TGTGCCAGCAGCCGTCGGCGAGACATCTCCTACGAGCAGTACTTC